The 17 T cell receptor beta chains below were found in one sample sequenced in a study of blood T cell repertoires in COVID-19. Clones were sequenced by immunoSEQ multiplex PCR, and TCRdb holds only the in-frame ones, with some missing. The sample consists of approximately 210,000 clones, around 80% of them appearing once. The sample taken for sequencing was peripheral blood. These TCRs come from a woman of 80 years or more with COVID-19, enrolled during active disease.

The V call is TRBV7-3, the J call TRBJ2-1, with 7 nucleotides matching TRBD2. Germline V gives CDR1 SGHTA, CDR2 FQGTGA. Trimming at V came to 6 bases and at J to 4 bases, leaving 6 bases not matched to a gene. This CDR3 spans 14 amino acids. The CDR3 protein is CASRKTGGYNEQFF. The CDR3 nucleotides are TGTGCCAGCAGAAAAACCGGGGGGTACAATGAGCAGTTCTTC. The full variable domain, completed using reference TRBV7-3 and TRBJ2-1, is GAGVSQTPSNKVTEKGKYVELRCDPISGHTALYWYRQSLGQGPEFLIYFQGTGAADDSGLPNDRFFAVRPEGSVSTLKIQRTERGDSAVYLCASRKTGGYNEQFFGPGTRLTVL.

In its sample, this clone was seen once. The chain recombines TRBV15 with TRBJ2-2; 7 bases align to TRBD2. The CDR3 consists of 17 residues. In germline, CDR1 is LNHNV, CDR2 YYDKDF (reference sequence). J lost 6 bases, V lost 0 bases, and 10 bases had no gene match. Here the CDR3 DNA reads TGTGCCACCAGCAGAGATGGGGCGGGGGTTGGGTCCGGGGAGCTGTTTTTT. This codes for CATSRDGAGVGSGELFF.

This chain uses TRBV2 with TRBJ1-6; 9 positions match TRBD1. This CDR3 is built from 15 residues. V shed 7 bases and J 9 bases; nucleotides not matched to a gene: 10. The germline V gene encodes CDR1 SNHLY and CDR2 FYNNEI. CDR3 coding DNA: TGTGCCAGCACCATTCTGACAGGGGGATCTTCACCCCTCCACTTT. Its protein is CASTILTGGSSPLHF.

The gene calls are TRBV5-4 and TRBJ1-5; D gene unclear. Germline V gene sequence: CDR1 SGHNT, CDR2 YYREEE (reference sequence). V dropped 0 bases and J dropped 6 bases, with 13 bases sitting between them. The CDR3 has 15 amino acids. The CDR3 region has the DNA TGTGCCAGCAGCTTGGTAACCACGGAGCGTCAGCCCCAGCATTTT. Translated, it gives CASSLVTTERQPQHF.

CDR3 sequence: CASRGSNENEQFF. In nucleotides, the CDR3 is TGTGCCAGCAGGGGTAGCAACGAGAATGAGCAGTTCTTC. The rearrangement uses TRBV11-3 and TRBJ2-1; D gene uncertain. Germline CDR1 is SGHNT and CDR2 is YENEEA. The germline V and J ends were trimmed by 6 bases and 7 bases, with 13 bases remaining between them. This CDR3 is built from 13 residues.

CDR3 coding DNA: TGTGCCAGCAGCCCCGACAGTATCCCCCAAGAGACCCAGTACTTC. Translation: CASSPDSIPQETQYF. The chain carries TRBV28 and TRBJ2-5; D possibly corresponds to TRBD1 (5 bases). The CDR3 has 15 residues. Germline values: CDR1 MDHEN, CDR2 SYDVKM. Trimming removed 6 bases from V and 1 base from J, with 15 bases in between.

This clone was counted only a few times. CDR3 coding DNA: TGTGCCAGTAGTACGACAGGTAATAGCAATCAGCCCCAGCATTTT. Its translation is CASSTTGNSNQPQHF. The rearrangement joins TRBV19 to TRBJ1-5; D might be TRBD1 (6 bases). Germline V gene lookup returns CDR1 LNHDA and CDR2 SQIVND (reference sequence). This CDR3 comprises 15 residues. The V end lost 4 bases, the J end lost 0 bases, and 10 bases lay between the germline ends.

The chain is built from TRBV5-4 and TRBJ1-4; D unresolved. V gave up 0 bases and J gave up 3 bases, with 15 bases separating them. CDR3 length: 17 residues. Germline-derived CDR1 and CDR2 are SGHNT and YYREEE (reference sequence). This chain's CDR3 is CASSLAPTPGSNEKLFF. The CDR3 DNA follows: TGTGCCAGCAGCTTGGCACCGACCCCAGGTTCTAATGAAAAACTGTTTTTT.

The chain employs TRBV21-1 and TRBJ1-1. TRBV21-1 constitutes a pseudogene. This CDR3 region has 15 residues. The CDR3 is CASSNEGGVNTEAFF. In DNA form, the CDR3 reads TGTGCCAGCAGCAACGAGGGTGGGGTGAACACTGAAGCTTTCTTT.

The chain recombines TRBV2 with TRBJ1-5; tentatively, D is TRBD1 (5 bases). The V gene lost 8 bases and the J gene lost 2 bases, with 16 bases spanning the gap. The CDR3 is made up of 15 amino acids. CDR1 is SNHLY, CDR2 FYNNEI, per germline. CDR3: CASRAGGFGNQPQHF. The CDR3 DNA reads TGTGCCAGCCGGGCGGGGGGTTTCGGCAATCAGCCCCAGCATTTT.

The CDR3 spells CASSLGAGAPVAEAFF. CDR3 bases: TGTGCCAGCAGCTTGGGGGCGGGGGCGCCTGTCGCTGAAGCTTTCTTT. This chain uses TRBV5-5 with TRBJ1-1; possibly TRBD1 for D (6 bases). Germline V gene data show CDR1 as SGHKS and CDR2 as YYEKEE (reference sequence). Trimming took off 0 bases at V and 6 bases at J, with 18 bases between the two ends. The CDR3 runs to 16 residues.

The J gene is TRBJ2-5, the V gene TRBV4-1; possibly TRBD2 for D (6 bases). Germline-derived CDR1 and CDR2 are MGHRA and YSYEKL. V lost 4 bases and J 1 base, leaving 16 bases between the germline ends. The CDR3 has 16 residues. The CDR3 DNA reads TGCGCCAGCAGCCGAGGGTATGGGGACTTCCAAGAGACCCAGTACTTC. Its translation: CASSRGYGDFQETQYF.

The rearrangement uses TRBV10-3 and TRBJ1-2; 8 bases align to TRBD1. The germline CDR1 and CDR2 sequences are ENHRY and SYGVKD. After removal of 5 bases from V and 4 bases from J, the junction contained 3 bases not matched to a gene. The CDR3 is 13 residues long. This CDR3 is CAISQQGGYGYTF. CDR3 nucleotide sequence: TGTGCCATCAGTCAACAGGGGGGCTATGGCTACACCTTC.

This clone has a single count. The chain employs TRBV6-4 and TRBJ1-1; the D gene is possibly TRBD1 (6 bases). V was trimmed by 5 bases and J by 1 base, leaving 8 bases between them. This CDR3 is 13 amino acids long. Germline V lookup: CDR1 MRHNA, CDR2 SNTAGT. CDR3 nucleotides: TGTGCCAGCAGTCCGACAGGGAACACTGAAGCTTTCTTT. This encodes CASSPTGNTEAFF.

The chain carries TRBV1 and TRBJ1-2; the table's D call of TRBD1 was not tested on the DNA. TRBV1 is tagged as a pseudogene. CDR3 length equals 15 residues. CDR3 protein: CTSSQDREFFYGYTF. CDR3 DNA: TGCACCAGCAGCCAGGACAGGGAGTTTTTCTATGGCTACACCTTC.

This clone has only one observation. This chain joins TRBV7-3 and TRBJ2-1, with 11 bases fitting TRBD2. The V segment lost 5 bases and the J segment 7 bases; nucleotides outside the gene matches: 10. CDR1 SGHTA and CDR2 FQGTGA come from the germline V gene. This CDR3 has 16 amino acids. The CDR3 here is CASSKFTSGGKNEQFF. CDR3 in DNA: TGTGCCAGCAGCAAATTCACTAGCGGGGGAAAAAATGAGCAGTTCTTC.

The V call is TRBV7-2, the J call TRBJ2-2; D unclear. CDR1 is SGHTA and CDR2 is FQGNSA in the germline V gene. The CDR3 consists of 15 residues. The V end lost 4 bases, the J end lost 4 bases, and 13 bases lay between the germline ends. This CDR3 reads CASSWSLISTGELFF. The CDR3 DNA reads TGTGCCAGCAGCTGGAGTCTCATAAGCACCGGGGAGCTGTTTTTT.